Sequencing of this T cell receptor beta chain was carried out in a study of cytomegalovirus exposure and HLA in healthy donors. The PCR had 60 Vbeta and 13 Jbeta primers. Method: immunoSEQ multiplex PCR; TCRdb's copy keeps in-frame clones and lacks some. This sample yields around 150,000 clones, of which about 85% are seen a single time; around 2.1% belongs to the top ten. Germline V gives CDR1 LNHNV, CDR2 YYDKDF (reference sequence). Trimming took 1 base from V and 7 from J, leaving 11 bases between them. CDR3 length: 15 residues. Notes on the study in general: The authors later linked a missense DCLRE1C variant to TCR beta V- and J-gene trimming. Accurate HLA-A and HLA-B prediction from TCR beta sequences was reported for most subjects.

As for this clone: Its antigen is still unknown.

The origin of this receptor is a man aged 18 to 29 in good health and CMV-seropositive. The chain links TRBV15 to TRBJ1-6, with no clear D. Material: PBMCs. The CDR3 loop is CATSRVATANSPLHF. CDR3 nucleotides: TGTGCCACCAGCAGAGTAGCGACGGCGAATTCACCCCTCCACTTT.